This T cell receptor beta chain comes out of a study of blood T cell repertoires in COVID-19. Assay: immunoSEQ multiplex PCR; the TCRdb copy retains only in-frame clones and omits some. Of some 130,000 clones detected, around 88% appear once; the ten largest clones hold 10%. The TCR comes from a man over 45 with acute or convalescent COVID-19. The sequencing input was peripheral blood.

CDR3 residues: CARYQGRMNTEAFF. In nucleotides, the CDR3 is TGTGCCAGGTACCAGGGAAGAATGAACACTGAAGCTTTCTTT. The chain is built from TRBV6-5 and TRBJ1-1; D may be TRBD1 (5 bases). The germline V and J ends were trimmed by 9 bases and 0 bases, with 14 bases remaining between them. Germline CDR1 reads MNHEY; CDR2 reads SVGAGI. The CDR3 sequence is 14 residues long.